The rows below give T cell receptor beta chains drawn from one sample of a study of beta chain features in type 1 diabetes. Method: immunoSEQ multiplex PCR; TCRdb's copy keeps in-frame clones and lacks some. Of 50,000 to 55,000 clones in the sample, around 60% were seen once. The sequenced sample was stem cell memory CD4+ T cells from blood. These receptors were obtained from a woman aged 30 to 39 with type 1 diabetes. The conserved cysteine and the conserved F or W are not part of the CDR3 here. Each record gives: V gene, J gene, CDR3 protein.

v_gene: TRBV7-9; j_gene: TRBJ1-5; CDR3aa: ASSLAATQPQH
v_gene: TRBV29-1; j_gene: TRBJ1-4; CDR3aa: SLVGRAEEKLF
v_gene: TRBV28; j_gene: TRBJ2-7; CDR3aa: ASSPSDSGRGYEQY
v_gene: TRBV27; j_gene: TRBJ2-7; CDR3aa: ASRVGGTVSYEQY
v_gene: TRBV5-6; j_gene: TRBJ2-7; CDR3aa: ASRQLALPPYEQY
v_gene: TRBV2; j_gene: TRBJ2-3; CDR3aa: ASTSWNTDTQY
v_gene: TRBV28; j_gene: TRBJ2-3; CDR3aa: ASITGQGTDTQY
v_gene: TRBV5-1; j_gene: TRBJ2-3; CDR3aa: ASSLGTSASTDTQY
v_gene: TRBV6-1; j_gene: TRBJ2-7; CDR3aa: ASSAGAVAGDPEQY
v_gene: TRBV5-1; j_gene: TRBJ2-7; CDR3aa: ASSLGLADGDEQY
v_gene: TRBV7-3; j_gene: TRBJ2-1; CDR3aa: ASSFSSTFPHNEQF
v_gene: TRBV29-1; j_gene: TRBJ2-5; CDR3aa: SVVEGAETQY
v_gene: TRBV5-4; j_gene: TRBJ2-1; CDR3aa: ASSLAGTSVSSYNEQF
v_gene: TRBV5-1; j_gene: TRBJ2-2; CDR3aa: ASSFRGPGELF
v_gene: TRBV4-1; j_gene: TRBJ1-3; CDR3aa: ASSRGRAGGSGNTIY
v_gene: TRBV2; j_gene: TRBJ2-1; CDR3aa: ASDKSAGGFANEQF
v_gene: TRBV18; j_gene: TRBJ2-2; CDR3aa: ASSPLAGGLNTGELF
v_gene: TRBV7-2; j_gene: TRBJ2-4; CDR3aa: ASSHRSLGDKNIQY
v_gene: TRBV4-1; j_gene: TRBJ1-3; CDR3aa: ASSHLPLGSGNTIY
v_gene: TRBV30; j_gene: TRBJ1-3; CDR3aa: AWSVQTTLNGNTIY
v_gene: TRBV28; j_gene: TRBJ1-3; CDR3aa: ASSPSTTGGFSGNTIY
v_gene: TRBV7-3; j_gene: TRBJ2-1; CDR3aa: ASSLTEYNEQF
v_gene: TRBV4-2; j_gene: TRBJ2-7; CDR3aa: ASSPLGPDTRLSSYEQY
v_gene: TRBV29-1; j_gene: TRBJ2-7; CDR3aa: SVEEGTETLSLGQY
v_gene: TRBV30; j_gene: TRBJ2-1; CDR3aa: AWSTTAWASGLPRGEQF
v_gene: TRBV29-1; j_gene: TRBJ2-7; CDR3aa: SISGTGSDEQY
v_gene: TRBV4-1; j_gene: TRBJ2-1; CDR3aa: ASSQPQGPYNEQF
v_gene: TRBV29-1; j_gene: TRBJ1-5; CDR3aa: SVGSGQGNNQPQH
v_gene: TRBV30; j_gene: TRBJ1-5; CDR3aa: AWRKQGNEPQH
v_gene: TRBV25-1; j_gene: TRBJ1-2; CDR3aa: ASRGHGSLNYGYT
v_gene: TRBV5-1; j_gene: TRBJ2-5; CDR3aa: ASMAGRGETQY
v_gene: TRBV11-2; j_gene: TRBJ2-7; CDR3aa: ASSLDGGGRHQY
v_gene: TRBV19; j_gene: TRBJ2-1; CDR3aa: ASSDIQGTYNEQF
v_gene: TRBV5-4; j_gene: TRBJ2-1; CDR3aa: ASSLEGLVSYNEQF
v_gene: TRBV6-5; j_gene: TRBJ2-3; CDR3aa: ASSYSGTGTDTQY
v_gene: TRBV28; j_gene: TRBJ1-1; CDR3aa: ASRSGENTEAF
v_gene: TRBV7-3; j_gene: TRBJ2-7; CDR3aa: ASSPRGGMDEQY
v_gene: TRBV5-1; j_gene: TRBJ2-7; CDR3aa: ASSEQGSYEQY
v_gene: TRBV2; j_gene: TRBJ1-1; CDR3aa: ASSEWRQRAEAF
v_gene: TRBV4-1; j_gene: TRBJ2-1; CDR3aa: ASSQGANSYNEQF
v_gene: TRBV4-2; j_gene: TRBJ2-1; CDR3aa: ASSPRTLKSYNEQF
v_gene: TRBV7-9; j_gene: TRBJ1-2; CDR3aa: ASSPRDKPTDYGYT
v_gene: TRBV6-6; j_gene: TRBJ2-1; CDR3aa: ASSYPAGGGNEQF
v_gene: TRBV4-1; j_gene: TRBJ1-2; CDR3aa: ASSQDRRGGYT
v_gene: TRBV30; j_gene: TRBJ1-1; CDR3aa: AWSGAQGDTEAF
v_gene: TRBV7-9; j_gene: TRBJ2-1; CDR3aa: ASSFRLAGEDPF
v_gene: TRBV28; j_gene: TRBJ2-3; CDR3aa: ASSPIYPSTDTQY
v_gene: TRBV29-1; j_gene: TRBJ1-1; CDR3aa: SVGSGTDTEAF